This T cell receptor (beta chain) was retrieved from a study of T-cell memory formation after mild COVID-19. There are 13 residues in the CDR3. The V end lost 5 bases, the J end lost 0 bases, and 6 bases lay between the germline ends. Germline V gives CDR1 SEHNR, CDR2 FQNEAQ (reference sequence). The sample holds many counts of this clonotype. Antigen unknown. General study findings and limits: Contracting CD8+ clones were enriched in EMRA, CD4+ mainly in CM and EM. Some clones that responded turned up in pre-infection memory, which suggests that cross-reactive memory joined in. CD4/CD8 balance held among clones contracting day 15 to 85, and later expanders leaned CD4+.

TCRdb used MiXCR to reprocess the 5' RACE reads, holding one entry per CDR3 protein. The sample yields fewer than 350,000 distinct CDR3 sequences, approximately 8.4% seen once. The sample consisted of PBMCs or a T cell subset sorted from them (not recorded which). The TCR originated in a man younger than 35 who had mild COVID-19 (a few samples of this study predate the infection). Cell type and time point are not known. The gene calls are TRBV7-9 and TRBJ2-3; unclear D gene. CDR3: CASSPDSTDTQYF. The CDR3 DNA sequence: TGTGCCAGCAGCCCGGACAGCACAGATACGCAGTATTTT.